This entry features one TCR beta chain sequence. Germline V CDR1 and CDR2: SGHTA, FQGNSA. The CDR3 runs to 15 residues. With 1 base removed from V and 6 bases from J, the gap between germline ends came to 10 bases. The data stem from a study of blood T cell repertoires in COVID-19. The wider study: COVID-19 samples collected from the United States, Italy and Spain covered acute and convalescent phases. In each case, the material was cDNA or gDNA derived from T cells, B-cell-depleted T cells, or PBMCs.

As originally analysed: For nucleated cells, counts were estimated from reference gene primer amplification. The data were produced by immunoSEQ multiplex PCR, yet TCRdb's version contains in-frame clones alone and is incomplete. From that table come the V and J calls and clone size; the DNA was used to work out D and trimming. The table records some 250,000 clones, 82% of them present only once. The sequence came from a woman in her late teens or twenties with acute or convalescent COVID-19. The chain combines TRBV7-2 with TRBJ1-6; D may be TRBD1 (5 bases). Input material: peripheral blood. In nucleotides, the CDR3 is TGTGCCAGCAGCTTAGGCGGGGGGACTAATTCACCCCTCCACTTT. It specifies CASSLGGGTNSPLHF.